Following are 23 T cell receptor beta chains from one sample sequenced in a study of cytomegalovirus exposure and HLA in healthy donors. Sequencing was performed with immunoSEQ multiplex PCR; in TCRdb, only in-frame clones are kept and a portion is missing. This table has approximately 230,000 clones, less than 90% appearing once. The sample comprised PBMCs. These receptors originate from a man aged 18 to 29 in good health and CMV-seropositive.

The chain uses TRBV14 and TRBJ2-3; no clear D. CDR3 length: 11 amino acids. Between the trimmed V and J ends, which lost 4 bases and 6 bases, there was a span of 5 bases. CDR1 and CDR2 (germline): SGHDN, FVKESK. The CDR3 coding sequence is TGTGCCAGCAGCCGGGTGGATACGCAGTATTTT. This sequence encodes CASSRVDTQYF.

This clone was counted once. CDR3 sequence: CASSPGRTSGPQHF. CDR3 sequence (DNA): TGTGCCAGCAGCCCAGGACGGACCTCCGGGCCCCAGCATTTT. The chain joins TRBV7-2 to TRBJ1-5, with D unclear. The CDR3 consists of 14 residues. Trimming removed 5 bases from V and 9 bases from J, with 17 bases in between. The germline V gene encodes CDR1 SGHTA and CDR2 FQGNSA.

The V gene is TRBV7-9, the J gene TRBJ2-1, with TRBD2 as a possible D gene (5 bases). V gave up 1 base and J gave up 0 bases, with 10 bases separating them. This CDR3 contains 16 residues. Germline CDR1 is SEHNR and CDR2 is FQNEAQ (reference sequence). CDR3 in amino acids: CASSLVSANSYNEQFF. CDR3 coding DNA: TGTGCCAGCAGCTTAGTTAGCGCGAACTCCTACAATGAGCAGTTCTTC. The full variable domain, its missing parts supplied by reference TRBV7-9 and TRBJ2-1, is DTGVSQNPRHKITKRGQNVTFRCDPISEHNRLYWYRQTLGQGPEFLTYFQNEAQLEKSRLLSDRFSAERPKGSFSTLEIQRTEQGDSAMYLCASSLVSANSYNEQFFGPGTRLTVL.

The chain combines TRBV5-1 with TRBJ1-1; D gene uncertain. Trimming pared 0 bases from V and 1 base from J, leaving 10 bases between. The CDR3 is 15 residues long. Germline lookup yields CDR1 SGHRS and CDR2 YFSETQ. CDR3 amino acids: CASSLASWTNTEAFF. The CDR3 DNA follows: TGCGCCAGCAGCTTGGCGTCTTGGACGAACACTGAAGCTTTCTTT.

The V gene is TRBV5-6, the J gene TRBJ2-6; D gene uncertain. Deletions cut 5 bases from V and 2 bases from J, with 8 bases between. The CDR3 sequence is 14 residues long. Germline V CDR1 and CDR2: SGHDT, YYEEEE. The CDR3 is CASSFGTGANVLTF. The CDR3 DNA reads TGTGCCAGCAGTTTTGGGACTGGGGCCAACGTCCTGACTTTC. The full variable domain, with the rest looked up from reference TRBV5-6 and TRBJ2-6, is DAGVTQSPTHLIKTRGQQVTLRCSPKSGHDTVSWYQQALGQGPQFIFQYYEEEERQRGNFPDRFSGHQFPNYSSELNVNALLLGDSALYLCASSFGTGANVLTFGAGSRLTVL.

Here the CDR3 DNA reads TGTGCCAGCAGCCCCATCAGGGGAGGGCCGGGCTGGGAGACCCAGTACTTC. This codes for CASSPIRGGPGWETQYF. The chain recombines TRBV27 with TRBJ2-5, with a possible D match to TRBD2 (7 bases). The germline gives CDR1 MNHEY, CDR2 SMNVEV (reference sequence). V shed 6 bases and J shed 5 bases, with 25 bases lying between them. The CDR3 length is 17 residues.

This clone was seen more than once but under ten times. V and J are TRBV13 and TRBJ1-2, with 9 bases that match TRBD1. CDR1 is PRHDT, CDR2 FYEKMQ, per germline (reference sequence). CDR3 length equals 15 residues. V lost 3 bases and J lost 6; bases outside the gene matches: 8. This CDR3 reads CASSFRTGEQNGYTF. Here the CDR3 DNA reads TGTGCCAGCAGCTTTCGGACAGGGGAACAGAATGGCTACACCTTC.

The rearrangement joins TRBV7-9 to TRBJ2-1; D uncertain. This CDR3 has 13 amino acids. Germline V gene data show CDR1 as SEHNR and CDR2 as FQNEAQ (reference sequence). Trimming took off 8 bases at V and 6 bases at J, with 14 bases between the two ends. In DNA, the CDR3 is TGTGCCAGCTCATGGGGAACCTTCAATGAGCAGTTCTTC. Amino acids: CASSWGTFNEQFF.

The rearrangement joins TRBV28 to TRBJ2-3; D may be TRBD1 or TRBD2 (5 bases each). Germline loops: CDR1 MDHEN, CDR2 SYDVKM. The V end lost 6 bases, the J end lost 0 bases, and 7 bases lay between the germline ends. This CDR3 is built from 13 residues. CDR3 sequence reads: CASSRDSTDTQYF. The CDR3, as DNA: TGTGCCAGCAGCAGGGACAGCACAGATACGCAGTATTTT.

The V and J genes are TRBV5-1 and TRBJ2-1; 7 bases align to TRBD2. The V gene end was trimmed by 2 bases and the J gene end by 0 bases; junction bases not matched to a gene: 2. Germline CDR1 and CDR2: SGHRS and YFSETQ. This CDR3 contains 15 residues. Here the CDR3 DNA reads TGCGCCAGCAGCTTCGGCGGGAGCTCCTACAATGAGCAGTTCTTC. Its protein is CASSFGGSSYNEQFF.

This rearrangement joins TRBV9 to TRBJ1-2; a possible D gene is TRBD1 (6 bases). The CDR3 runs 15 residues. The V and J ends lost 0 bases and 4 bases respectively, with 13 bases between them. CDR1 and CDR2 (germline): SGDLS, YYNGEE. The CDR3 region has the DNA TGTGCCAGCAGCGTAGGGTCAGGGGCGGTCTATGGCTACACCTTC. Its translation is CASSVGSGAVYGYTF.

The chain is built from TRBV18 and TRBJ2-1; TRBD2 matches at 7 bases. The V gene's germline CDR1 is KGHSH and CDR2 LQKENI. CDR3 size: 15 residues. V was pared by 5 bases and J by 3 bases, with 7 bases of the junction left unmatched. The CDR3 DNA follows: TGTGCCAGCTCATCATTTAGCGGGCACTACAATGAGCAGTTCTTC. Residues: CASSSFSGHYNEQFF.

This clone was seen more than once but under ten times. The chain recombines TRBV27 with TRBJ1-5; a possible D gene is TRBD1 (6 bases). CDR3 length equals 14 residues. Trimming took off 7 bases at V and 3 bases at J, with 13 bases between the two ends. Germline V CDR1 and CDR2: MNHEY, SMNVEV (reference sequence). The CDR3 region is CASKGHMDNQPQHF. The CDR3 region has the DNA TGTGCCAGCAAGGGACATATGGACAATCAGCCCCAGCATTTT.

This clone has a single count. The rearrangement uses TRBV2 and TRBJ2-3, with unresolved D. The CDR3 covers 12 residues. Germline-derived CDR1 and CDR2 are SNHLY and FYNNEI. Trimming took 7 bases from V and 4 from J, leaving 9 bases between them. The CDR3 nucleotides are TGTGCCAGCAACGGAGAGGCAGATACGCAGTATTTT. It codes for CASNGEADTQYF. Full variable domain (remainder filled in from reference TRBV2 and TRBJ2-3): EPEVTQTPSHQVTQMGQEVILRCVPISNHLYFYWYRQILGQKVEFLVSFYNNEISEKSEIFDDQFSVERPDGSNFTLKIRSTKLEDSAMYFCASNGEADTQYFGPGTRLTVL.

The V gene is TRBV5-5, the J gene TRBJ2-7; no reliable D call. The V and J ends lost 0 bases and 6 bases respectively, with 4 bases between them. This CDR3 has 11 residues. The germline CDR1 and CDR2 sequences are SGHKS and YYEKEE (reference sequence). CDR3 coding DNA: TGTGCCAGCAGCTTGGCCGGCGAGCAGTACTTC. It yields the protein CASSLAGEQYF.

The V call is TRBV11-2, the J call TRBJ2-1; D uncertain. Germline V gives CDR1 SGHAT, CDR2 FQNNGV. The CDR3 is 12 residues long. V gave up 4 bases and J gave up 7 bases, with 8 bases separating them. The DNA of the CDR3 is TGTGCCAGCAGCTCCCTAGTGAATGAGCAGTTCTTC. Its protein is CASSSLVNEQFF.

The chain uses TRBV6-5 and TRBJ1-1; a weak D match, TRBD1 (6 bases). CDR1 and CDR2 from the germline V gene are MNHEY and SVGAGI. The CDR3 is 14 amino acids. The V and J ends lost 6 bases and 1 base respectively, with 12 bases between them. CDR3 bases: TGTGCCAGCAGCTTAAGGACAGAGAACACTGAAGCTTTCTTT. This translates into CASSLRTENTEAFF.

This chain joins TRBV5-1 and TRBJ2-5; a weak D match, TRBD1 (6 bases). CDR1 is SGHRS and CDR2 is YFSETQ in the germline V gene. With 4 bases removed from V and 1 base from J, the gap between germline ends came to 11 bases. The CDR3 spans 14 residues. The CDR3 loop is CASSKGTPQETQYF. The CDR3 DNA reads TGCGCCAGCAGCAAAGGGACACCCCAAGAGACCCAGTACTTC. The entire variable domain, with the rest obtained from reference TRBV5-1 and TRBJ2-5, is as follows: KAGVTQTPRYLIKTRGQQVTLSCSPISGHRSVSWYQQTPGQGLQFLFEYFSETQRNKGNFPGRFSGRQFSNSRSEMNVSTLELGDSALYLCASSKGTPQETQYFGPGTRLLVL.

The chain carries TRBV29-1 and TRBJ2-1, with TRBD2 identical over 8 bases. The CDR3 consists of 13 residues. CDR1 is SQVTM and CDR2 is ANQGSEA in the germline V gene. Losses at the gene ends were 5 bases for V and 1 base for J; bases not matched to a gene: 1. This CDR3 reads CSVSGSSYNEQFF. The CDR3, as DNA: TGCAGCGTTAGCGGGAGTTCCTACAATGAGCAGTTCTTC.

As for this clone: A much larger clone sits a single nucleotide away, making a read error possible. This chain uses TRBV5-4 with TRBJ1-4; D not resolved. The CDR3 spans 15 residues. Trimming shortened V by 4 bases and J by 0 bases, and 10 bases separated the two germline ends. The germline V gene has CDR1 SGHNT and CDR2 YYREEE (reference sequence). The CDR3 coding sequence is TGTGCCAGCAGCACCGGACGGACAACTAATGAAAAACTGTTTTTT. Translated, it gives CASSTGRTTNEKLFF.

The gene calls are TRBV4-1 and TRBJ1-1, with a weak D call TRBD1 (6 bases). The CDR3 contains 14 residues. The germline V gene encodes CDR1 MGHRA and CDR2 YSYEKL. The germline V and J ends were trimmed by 0 bases and 6 bases, with 11 bases remaining between them. In DNA form, the CDR3 reads TGCGCCAGCAGCCAAGATGAGGGGGTGGCTGAAGCTTTCTTT. Protein: CASSQDEGVAEAFF.

V usage is TRBV7-9 and J usage is TRBJ2-1, with 7 positions matching TRBD2. Germline CDR1 and CDR2: SEHNR and FQNEAQ (reference sequence). This CDR3 region has 16 residues. V lost 2 bases to trimming and J lost 5 bases; unmatched junction nucleotides: 9. As DNA, the CDR3 is TGTGCCAGCAGCTTAAGCGGCGGGAGATCCCACAATGAGCAGTTCTTC. Encoded protein: CASSLSGGRSHNEQFF.

The V and J genes are TRBV7-2 and TRBJ1-1, with D unresolved. Trimming cost V 5 bases and J 1 base, with 8 bases left between them. The CDR3 contains 13 residues. Germline V CDR1 and CDR2: SGHTA, FQGNSA. Written as DNA, the CDR3 is TGTGCCAGCAGCCCTACAAGGAACACTGAAGCTTTCTTT. As protein: CASSPTRNTEAFF. Variable domain in full (rest from reference TRBV7-2 and TRBJ1-1): GAGVSQSPSNKVTEKGKDVELRCDPISGHTALYWYRQSLGQGLEFLIYFQGNSAPDKSGLPSDRFSAERTGGSVSTLTIQRTQQEDSAVYLCASSPTRNTEAFFGQGTRLTVV.